What follows describes a single T cell receptor beta chain. Antigen: not known. This table comes from immunoSEQ multiplex PCR, and its TCRdb copy is limited to in-frame clones, with some not included. The table lists under 100,000 clones, 85% to 95% of them singletons. The sample belongs to a study of PD-1 blockade in classical Hodgkin lymphoma. Study findings and constraints: Newly diagnosed patients were said to have less baseline TCR diversity than healthy donors did. Patients were excluded if nivolumab began under 1 year after ASCT (the autologous transplant). The CD4+ diversity rise by C4D1 was clearest in complete responders. Complete responders had baseline diversity similar to newly diagnosed patients.

Brentuximab vedotin exposure varied, and every patient relapsed after autologous stem cell transplantation. This specimen consisted of peripheral blood mononuclear cells (PBMCs), obtained before the second cycle of nivolumab. This receptor was identified in a human donor with classical Hodgkin lymphoma.

CDR3 in amino acids: CSVGQGRNTEAFF. Written as DNA, the CDR3 is TGCAGCGTCGGACAGGGCCGGAACACTGAAGCTTTCTTT. The V gene is TRBV29-1, the J gene TRBJ1-1, with 8 bases aligning to TRBD1. The germline V gene has CDR1 SQVTM and CDR2 ANQGSEA. The J segment lost 1 base and the V segment lost 6 bases, leaving 4 bases of the junction unmatched. This CDR3 comprises 13 residues.